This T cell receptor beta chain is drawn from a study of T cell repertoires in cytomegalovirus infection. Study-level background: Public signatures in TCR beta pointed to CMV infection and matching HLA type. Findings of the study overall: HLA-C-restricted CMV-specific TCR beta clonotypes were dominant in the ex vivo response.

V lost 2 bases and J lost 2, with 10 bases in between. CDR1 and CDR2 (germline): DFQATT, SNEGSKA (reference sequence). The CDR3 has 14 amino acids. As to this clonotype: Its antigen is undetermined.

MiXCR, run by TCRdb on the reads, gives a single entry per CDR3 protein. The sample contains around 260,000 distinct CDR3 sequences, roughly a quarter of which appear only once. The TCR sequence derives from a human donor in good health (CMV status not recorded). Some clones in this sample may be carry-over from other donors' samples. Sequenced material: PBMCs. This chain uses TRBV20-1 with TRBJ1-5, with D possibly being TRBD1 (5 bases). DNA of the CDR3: TGCAGTGCTAGACCGGACAACCGCAATCAGCCCCAGCATTTT. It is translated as CSARPDNRNQPQHF.